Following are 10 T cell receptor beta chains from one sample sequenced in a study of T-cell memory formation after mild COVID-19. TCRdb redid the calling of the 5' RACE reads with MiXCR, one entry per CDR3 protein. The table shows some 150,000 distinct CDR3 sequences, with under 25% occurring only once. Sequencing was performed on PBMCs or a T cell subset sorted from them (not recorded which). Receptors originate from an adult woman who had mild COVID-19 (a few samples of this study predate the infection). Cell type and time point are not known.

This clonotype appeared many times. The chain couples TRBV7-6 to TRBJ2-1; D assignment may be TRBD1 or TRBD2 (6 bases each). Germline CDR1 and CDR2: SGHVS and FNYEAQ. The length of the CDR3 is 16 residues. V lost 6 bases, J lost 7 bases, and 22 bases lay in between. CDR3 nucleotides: TGTGCCAGCAGATCCCCGTGGGGGGCTAGCAGGAATGAGCAGTTCTTC. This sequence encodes CASRSPWGASRNEQFF.

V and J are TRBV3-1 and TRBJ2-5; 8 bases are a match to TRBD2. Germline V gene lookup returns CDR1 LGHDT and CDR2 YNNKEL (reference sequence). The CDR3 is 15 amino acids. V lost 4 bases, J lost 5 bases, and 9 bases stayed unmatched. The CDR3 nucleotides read TGTGCCAGCAGCCTAATCGGGACTAGTTGGGAGACCCAGTACTTC. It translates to CASSLIGTSWETQYF.

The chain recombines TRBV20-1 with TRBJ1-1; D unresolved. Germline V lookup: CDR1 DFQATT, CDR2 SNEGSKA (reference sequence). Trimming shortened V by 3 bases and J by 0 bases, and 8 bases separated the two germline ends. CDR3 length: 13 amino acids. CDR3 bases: TGCAGTGCTAGTATCAGGATGAACACTGAAGCTTTCTTT. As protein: CSASIRMNTEAFF.

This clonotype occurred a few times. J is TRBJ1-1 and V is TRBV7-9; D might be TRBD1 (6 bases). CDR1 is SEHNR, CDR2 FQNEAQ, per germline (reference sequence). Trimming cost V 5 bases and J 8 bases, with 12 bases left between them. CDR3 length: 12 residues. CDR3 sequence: CASSPSTGEAFF. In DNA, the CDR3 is TGTGCCAGCAGCCCCTCGACAGGCGAAGCTTTCTTT.

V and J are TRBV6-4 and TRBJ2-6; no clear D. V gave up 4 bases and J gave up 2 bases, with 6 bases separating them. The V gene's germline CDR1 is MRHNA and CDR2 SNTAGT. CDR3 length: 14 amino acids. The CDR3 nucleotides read TGTGCCAGCAGTGCTGGGGCTGGGGCCAACGTCCTGACTTTC. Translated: CASSAGAGANVLTF.

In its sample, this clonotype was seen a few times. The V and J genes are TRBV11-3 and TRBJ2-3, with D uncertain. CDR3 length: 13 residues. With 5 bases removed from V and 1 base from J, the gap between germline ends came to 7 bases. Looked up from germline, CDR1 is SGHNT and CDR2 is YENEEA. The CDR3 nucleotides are TGTGCCAGCAGCCCCCAAGGCACAGATACGCAGTATTTT. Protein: CASSPQGTDTQYF.

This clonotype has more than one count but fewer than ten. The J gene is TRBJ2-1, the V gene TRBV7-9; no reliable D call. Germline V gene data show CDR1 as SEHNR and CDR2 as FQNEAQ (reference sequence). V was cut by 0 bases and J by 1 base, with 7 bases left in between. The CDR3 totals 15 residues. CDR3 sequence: CASSLAGYSYNEQFF. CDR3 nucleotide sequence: TGTGCCAGCAGCTTAGCCGGGTATTCCTACAATGAGCAGTTCTTC.

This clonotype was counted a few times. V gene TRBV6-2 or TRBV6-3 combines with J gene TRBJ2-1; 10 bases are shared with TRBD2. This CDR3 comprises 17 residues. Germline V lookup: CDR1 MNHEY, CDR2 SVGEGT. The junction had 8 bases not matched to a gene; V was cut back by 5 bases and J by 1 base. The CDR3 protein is CASSQPGLAKSYNEQFF. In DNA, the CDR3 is TGTGCCAGCAGTCAGCCGGGACTAGCGAAATCCTACAATGAGCAGTTCTTC.

The CDR3 nucleotides read TGTGCCAGCAGTCGCCGGCGGACTAGCGGGAGCTCGGTCGGGGAGCTGTTTTTT. Encoded protein: CASSRRRTSGSSVGELFF. V gene TRBV6-6 combines with J gene TRBJ2-2; 13 positions agree with TRBD2. Unmatched junction bases numbered 13, after V lost 5 bases and J lost 7 bases. Germline CDR1 and CDR2: MNHNY and SVGAGI (reference sequence). CDR3 length equals 18 residues.

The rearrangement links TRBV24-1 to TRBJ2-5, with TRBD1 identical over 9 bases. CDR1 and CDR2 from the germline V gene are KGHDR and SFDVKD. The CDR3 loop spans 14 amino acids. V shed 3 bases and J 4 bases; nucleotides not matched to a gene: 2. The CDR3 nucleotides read TGTGCCACCAGTGATCCGACAGGGGGAGAGACCCAGTACTTC. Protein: CATSDPTGGETQYF.